This passage covers 26 T cell receptor beta chains from one sample sequenced in a study of cytomegalovirus exposure and HLA in healthy donors. Assay used: immunoSEQ multiplex PCR; TCRdb lists only in-frame clones, some missing. The sample shows 68,000 or so clones, 95% to 97% of them seen only once. Source material: PBMCs. The source of these receptors is a young man in good health and CMV-seronegative.

V is TRBV7-6 and J is TRBJ1-1; 11 nucleotides line up with TRBD1. The J segment lost 4 bases and the V segment lost 5 bases, leaving 6 bases of the junction unmatched. Germline-derived CDR1 and CDR2 are SGHVS and FNYEAQ. CDR3 size: 15 residues. This CDR3 is CASSPRTGGFTEAFF. The CDR3 region has the DNA TGTGCCAGCAGCCCTCGGACAGGGGGCTTCACTGAAGCTTTCTTT.

The genes are TRBV15 and TRBJ2-1, with D possibly matching TRBD1 (6 bases). The germline V and J ends were trimmed by 0 bases and 2 bases, with 14 bases remaining between them. The germline V gene has CDR1 LNHNV and CDR2 YYDKDF (reference sequence). CDR3 size: 17 residues. The CDR3 spells CATSREQGLLTYNEQFF. The CDR3 DNA reads as TGTGCCACCAGCAGAGAGCAGGGGCTACTGACCTACAATGAGCAGTTCTTC.

The chain employs TRBV19 and TRBJ1-5, with D perhaps TRBD1 (6 bases). The CDR3 loop spans 14 amino acids. The V and J ends lost 5 bases and 4 bases respectively, with 12 bases between them. CDR1 is LNHDA, CDR2 SQIVND, per germline (reference sequence). In nucleotides, the CDR3 is TGTGCCAGTAGTCCGGACAGCCTAAATCAGCCCCAGCATTTT. Residues: CASSPDSLNQPQHF.

This chain connects TRBV7-9 to TRBJ2-1; the D gene is possibly TRBD1 (5 bases). Trimming removed 2 bases from V and 8 bases from J, with 13 bases in between. This CDR3 is built from 14 residues. Germline assignment: CDR1 SEHNR and CDR2 FQNEAQ (reference sequence). The CDR3 loop is CASSLTAGIYEQFF. In DNA, the CDR3 is TGTGCCAGCAGCTTAACGGCAGGGATATATGAGCAGTTCTTC.

The CDR3 here is CASSYPGGNEQFF. DNA for the CDR3: TGTGCCAGCAGTTACCCAGGGGGGAATGAGCAGTTCTTC. This sequence joins TRBV6-5 and TRBJ2-1; D possibly corresponds to TRBD1 (7 bases). Germline CDR1 reads MNHEY; CDR2 reads SVGAGI. The CDR3 covers 13 residues. V dropped 2 bases and J dropped 7 bases, with 9 bases sitting between them.

The chain combines TRBV6-1 with TRBJ1-1, with 7 bases identical to TRBD1. The CDR3 totals 14 residues. V dropped 4 bases and J dropped 7; count of bases not matched to a gene: 9. Looked up from germline, CDR1 is MNHNS and CDR2 is SASEGT. CDR3 amino acids: CASSVRDSRVEAFF. CDR3 DNA sequence: TGTGCCAGCAGTGTTCGGGACAGCCGAGTTGAAGCTTTCTTT.

The CDR3 sequence is CASSELGGRNNEKLFF. The CDR3 nucleotides read TGTGCCAGCAGCGAGCTAGGCGGCCGTAATAATGAAAAACTGTTTTTT. The rearrangement links TRBV2 to TRBJ1-4, with D unclear. The V end lost 6 bases, the J end lost 4 bases, and 18 bases lay between the germline ends. This CDR3 has 16 amino acids. Germline V gene lookup returns CDR1 SNHLY and CDR2 FYNNEI.

The rearrangement links TRBV7-2 to TRBJ1-4; a weak D match, TRBD1 (5 bases). This CDR3 has 14 amino acids. V shed 1 base and J shed 7 bases, with 10 bases lying between them. The germline V gene has CDR1 SGHTA and CDR2 FQGNSA. In nucleotides, the CDR3 is TGTGCCAGCAGCTTAGGTCAGGGTAGTGAAAAACTGTTTTTT. Its protein is CASSLGQGSEKLFF.

This sequence joins TRBV2 and TRBJ1-5; D possibly corresponds to TRBD1 (5 bases). Germline V gene data show CDR1 as SNHLY and CDR2 as FYNNEI. V was pared by 4 bases and J by 3 bases, with 10 bases between. This CDR3 region has 14 residues. CDR3 sequence reads: CASSAQGSNQPQHF. The CDR3 region has the DNA TGTGCCAGCAGTGCCCAGGGATCCAATCAGCCCCAGCATTTT.

J is TRBJ1-6 and V is TRBV6-5, with D uncertain. Trimming stripped 4 bases from V and 7 bases from J, with 17 bases between. This CDR3 has 16 residues. Germline CDR1 and CDR2: MNHEY and SVGAGI. The CDR3 is CASSSWEHEGNSPLHF. The CDR3 DNA is TGTGCCAGCAGTTCTTGGGAGCACGAAGGGAATTCACCCCTCCACTTT.

The chain links TRBV5-1 to TRBJ1-3; unclear D gene. Germline V lookup: CDR1 SGHRS, CDR2 YFSETQ. The CDR3 totals 15 residues. Trimming took off 0 bases at V and 0 bases at J, with 7 bases between the two ends. In nucleotides, the CDR3 is TGCGCCAGCAGCTTGGCGTCCCTCTCTGGAAACACCATATATTTT. Its translation is CASSLASLSGNTIYF. Using reference TRBV5-1 and TRBJ1-3 for the parts outside the CDR3, the full variable domain is KAGVTQTPRYLIKTRGQQVTLSCSPISGHRSVSWYQQTPGQGLQFLFEYFSETQRNKGNFPGRFSGRQFSNSRSEMNVSTLELGDSALYLCASSLASLSGNTIYFGEGSWLTVV.

The chain carries TRBV6-1 and TRBJ2-5; 7 nucleotides match TRBD1. The CDR3 has 15 residues. With V trimmed by 6 bases and J by 0 bases, 7 bases remained unmatched. The germline V gene has CDR1 MNHNS and CDR2 SASEGT. DNA of the CDR3: TGTGCCAGCAGGGACAGGAGCTATAACCAAGAGACCCAGTACTTC. Translated: CASRDRSYNQETQYF.

The rearrangement joins TRBV6-6 to TRBJ1-2, with 8 bases that match TRBD1. The ends lost 6 bases at V and 10 bases at J; junction bases unmatched: 4. Germline V CDR1 and CDR2: MNHNY, SVGAGI (reference sequence). The CDR3 is 11 amino acids. The CDR3 protein is CASRAQGVYTF. In DNA, the CDR3 is TGTGCCAGCAGGGCACAGGGGGTCTACACCTTC.

This clone occurred once. The chain combines TRBV9 with TRBJ1-1; 7 nucleotides line up with TRBD1. Germline CDR1 and CDR2: SGDLS and YYNGEE. V shed 4 bases and J 0 bases; nucleotides not matched to a gene: 6. CDR3 length equals 15 residues. CDR3 nucleotide sequence: TGTGCCAGCAGCCCCCTCGGGACAGTGAACACTGAAGCTTTCTTT. This translates into CASSPLGTVNTEAFF.

CDR3 loop: CASSVAPGQGISYNEQFF. Here the CDR3 DNA reads TGTGCCAGCAGTGTGGCACCGGGACAGGGGATCTCCTACAATGAGCAGTTCTTC. J is TRBJ2-1 and V is TRBV25-1; TRBD1 agrees at 10 bases. CDR3 length equals 18 residues. The J segment lost 0 bases and the V segment lost 4 bases, leaving 9 bases of the junction unmatched. From germline, CDR1 is MGHDK and CDR2 SYGVNS.

This clone was seen a few times. V gene TRBV27 combines with J gene TRBJ1-1; no reliable D call. The CDR3 contains 12 residues. Trimming removed 3 bases from V and 7 bases from J, with 9 bases in between. CDR1 is MNHEY and CDR2 is SMNVEV in the germline V gene (reference sequence). The CDR3 sequence: CASSFMNGEAFF. The CDR3 DNA reads TGTGCCAGCAGTTTTATGAACGGTGAAGCTTTCTTT.

The V and J genes are TRBV9 and TRBJ2-1; D is ambiguous. This CDR3 contains 15 residues. V was clipped by 1 base and J by 6 bases, with 14 bases between them. The germline CDR1 and CDR2 sequences are SGDLS and YYNGEE. CDR3: CASSVTPGQRNEQFF. CDR3 bases: TGTGCCAGCAGCGTAACCCCGGGTCAGCGCAATGAGCAGTTCTTC.

This rearrangement joins TRBV5-1 to TRBJ2-1; D unclear. The CDR3 is 14 residues long. Trimming removed 0 bases from V and 1 base from J, with 5 bases in between. Germline CDR1 and CDR2: SGHRS and YFSETQ. The DNA for the CDR3 is TGCGCCAGCAGCTTGGTGGAGTCCTACAATGAGCAGTTCTTC. Its protein product is CASSLVESYNEQFF.

The genes are TRBV10-3 and TRBJ2-7; TRBD2 agrees at 7 bases. Germline V gene lookup returns CDR1 ENHRY and CDR2 SYGVKD. Trimming removed 6 bases from V and 5 bases from J; junction bases left unmatched: 7. CDR3 length: 13 amino acids. CDR3 amino acids: CAISGGFDNEQYF. CDR3 nucleotide sequence: TGTGCCATCAGCGGGGGGTTTGATAACGAGCAGTACTTC.

A note on this clone: Other DNA sequences from this sample encode an identical CDR3 as well. The J gene is TRBJ1-1, the V gene TRBV9, with TRBD1 identical over 11 bases. The germline gives CDR1 SGDLS, CDR2 YYNGEE. The junction had 3 bases not matched to a gene; V was cut back by 4 bases and J by 4 bases. The CDR3 loop spans 14 amino acids. The CDR3 sequence is CASSLGTGGTEAFF. The DNA for the CDR3 is TGTGCCAGCAGCCTCGGGACAGGGGGCACTGAAGCTTTCTTT. Full variable domain (missing parts from reference TRBV9 and TRBJ1-1): DSGVTQTPKHLITATGQRVTLRCSPRSGDLSVYWYQQSLDQGLQFLIQYYNGEERAKGNILERFSAQQFPDLHSELNLSSLELGDSALYFCASSLGTGGTEAFFGQGTRLTVV.

V usage is TRBV9 and J usage is TRBJ2-7, with D possibly TRBD1 on 6 matching bases. The CDR3 length is 13 residues. Trimming cost V 2 bases and J 3 bases, with 9 bases left between them. Germline CDR1 reads SGDLS; CDR2 reads YYNGEE. CDR3 DNA sequence: TGTGCCAGCAGCGTGGGGGACAACTACGAGCAGTACTTC. Encoded protein: CASSVGDNYEQYF.

V and J are TRBV9 and TRBJ2-4, with D perhaps TRBD1 (7 bases). The V end lost 0 bases, the J end lost 3 bases, and 13 bases lay between the germline ends. Per germline, CDR1 SGDLS and CDR2 YYNGEE. CDR3 length: 16 amino acids. The CDR3 DNA follows: TGTGCCAGCAGCGTAGCGGCAGGGGGAGGCAAAAACATTCAGTACTTC. It is translated as CASSVAAGGGKNIQYF.

The chain joins TRBV9 to TRBJ1-1, with D perhaps TRBD1 (6 bases). The CDR3 runs to 14 residues. The ends were cut back, 3 bases at V and 3 bases at J, with 12 bases in the middle. Germline V gene sequence: CDR1 SGDLS, CDR2 YYNGEE. The CDR3 region has the DNA TGTGCCAGCAGCGCACAGGGCCGGGACACTGAAGCTTTCTTT. This gives the protein CASSAQGRDTEAFF.

The chain joins TRBV5-8 to TRBJ1-5; D unclear. Germline CDR1 SGHTS, CDR2 YDEGEE. This CDR3 has 12 residues. V was clipped by 2 bases and J by 5 bases, with 5 bases between them. In DNA, the CDR3 is TGTGCCAGCAGCTTCTTAGATCAGCCCCAGCATTTT. This sequence encodes CASSFLDQPQHF.

The CDR3 region is CAISLDREVYGYTF. Written as DNA, the CDR3 is TGTGCCATCAGTCTGGACAGGGAGGTCTATGGCTACACCTTC. The chain joins TRBV10-3 to TRBJ1-2, with 8 bases fitting TRBD1. Germline assignment: CDR1 ENHRY and CDR2 SYGVKD. This CDR3 is 14 amino acids long. Losses at the gene ends were 5 bases for V and 4 bases for J; bases not matched to a gene: 6.

V and J are TRBV7-8 and TRBJ2-5; 9 nucleotides agree with TRBD1. In germline, CDR1 is SGHVS, CDR2 FQNEAQ. Trimming cost V 5 bases and J 4 bases; bases outside gene matches: 8. The CDR3 runs 15 residues. The CDR3 loop reads CASSARDRDLETQYF. CDR3 in DNA: TGTGCCAGCAGCGCCCGGGACAGGGACTTAGAGACCCAGTACTTC.